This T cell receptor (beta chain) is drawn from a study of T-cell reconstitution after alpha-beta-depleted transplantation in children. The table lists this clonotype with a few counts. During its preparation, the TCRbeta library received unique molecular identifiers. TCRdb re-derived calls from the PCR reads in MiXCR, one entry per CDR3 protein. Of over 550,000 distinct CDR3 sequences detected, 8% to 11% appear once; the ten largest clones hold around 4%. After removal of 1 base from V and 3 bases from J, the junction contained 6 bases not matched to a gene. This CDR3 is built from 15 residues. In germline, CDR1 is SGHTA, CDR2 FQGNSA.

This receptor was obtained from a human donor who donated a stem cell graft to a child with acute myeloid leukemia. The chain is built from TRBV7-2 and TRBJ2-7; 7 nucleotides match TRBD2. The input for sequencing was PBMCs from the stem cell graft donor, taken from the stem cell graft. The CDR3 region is CASSLGEGPYYEQYF. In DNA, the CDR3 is TGTGCCAGCAGCTTAGGGGAGGGCCCCTACTACGAGCAGTACTTC.